Each of the 18 T cell receptor beta chains below was sequenced from the same sample in a study of T cells after yellow fever vaccination. MiXCR was run by TCRdb on the 5' RACE reads, yielding one entry per CDR3 protein. The sample includes about 120,000 distinct CDR3 sequences, approximately 9% of them seen just once. The specimen was CD8+ T cells sorted from PBMCs, collected on the day of the yellow fever booster vaccination. The receptors here all came from a man between 18 and 35 years old who received the YFV17D yellow fever vaccine.

V is TRBV6-5 and J is TRBJ2-7, with TRBD2 as a possible D gene (5 bases). Germline CDR1 and CDR2: MNHEY and SVGAGI. This CDR3 contains 13 residues. Trimming took off 7 bases at V and 7 bases at J, with 17 bases between the two ends. The CDR3, as DNA: TGTGCCAGCAATAACCTGTGGCCGGGGGAGCAGTACGTC. It specifies CASNNLWPGEQYV.

The genes are TRBV11-2 and TRBJ2-7, with D unresolved. Germline CDR1 SGHAT, CDR2 FQNNGV. V shed 3 bases and J shed 7 bases, with 10 bases lying between them. CDR3 size: 12 residues. The DNA for the CDR3 is TGTGCCAGCAGCTTTTCGGGTTGGGAGCAGTACGTC. Its translation: CASSFSGWEQYV.

This clonotype was recorded a few times. The chain carries TRBV7-9 and TRBJ2-7; D is undetermined. The V end lost 6 bases, the J end lost 3 bases, and 9 bases lay between the germline ends. CDR1 and CDR2 (germline): SEHNR, FQNEAQ (reference sequence). The CDR3 sequence is 12 residues long. CDR3 DNA sequence: TGTGCCAGCAGACACGCCCTCTACGAGCAGTACGTC. Encoded protein: CASRHALYEQYV.

This clonotype has only a few counts. The chain joins TRBV4-3 to TRBJ1-2; 11 bases align to TRBD1. The V segment lost 4 bases and the J segment 6 bases; nucleotides outside the gene matches: 7. The CDR3 sequence is 15 residues long. Germline CDR1 is LGHNA and CDR2 is YSLEER. The CDR3 sequence: CASSPWTGGTNGYTF. CDR3 in DNA: TGCGCCAGCAGCCCCTGGACAGGGGGCACAAATGGCTACACCTTC.

The CDR3 loop reads CASVLAGESYEQYV. In DNA, the CDR3 is TGCGCCAGCGTACTAGCGGGGGAGAGCTACGAGCAGTACGTC. The V call is TRBV5-1, the J call TRBJ2-7, with 11 bases that match TRBD2. V was pared by 7 bases and J by 3 bases, with 6 bases of the junction left unmatched. Germline V gives CDR1 SGHRS, CDR2 YFSETQ. This CDR3 has 14 residues.

This clonotype was counted between two and nine times. The rearrangement links TRBV4-2 to TRBJ2-7; possibly TRBD2 for D (5 bases). The CDR3 covers 13 residues. The ends were cut back, 3 bases at V and 5 bases at J, with 11 bases in the middle. CDR1 and CDR2 from the germline V gene are LGHNA and YNFKEQ. For the CDR3, the DNA is TGTGCCAGCAGCCATCGCGTGGGAGACGAGCAGTACGTC. It codes for CASSHRVGDEQYV.

The chain is built from TRBV27 and TRBJ2-1; TRBD1 matches at 8 bases. The J segment lost 9 bases and the V segment lost 4 bases, leaving 11 bases of the junction unmatched. CDR1 MNHEY and CDR2 SMNVEV come from the germline V gene (reference sequence). The CDR3 covers 15 residues. CDR3 sequence (DNA): TGTGCCAGCAGTTACCCGGGACAGGCAATGGGTGAGCAGTTCTTC. It yields the protein CASSYPGQAMGEQFF.

This clonotype has only a few counts. This sequence joins TRBV7-3 and TRBJ1-1; no clear D gene. Germline CDR1 SGHTA, CDR2 FQGTGA. Trimming took 1 base from V and 7 from J, leaving 10 bases between them. The CDR3 sequence is 13 residues long. CDR3 region: CASSLNPVGEAFF. CDR3 DNA sequence: TGTGCCAGCAGCTTAAACCCCGTTGGTGAAGCTTTCTTT. Full variable domain (rest looked up from reference TRBV7-3 and TRBJ1-1): GAGVSQTPSNKVTEKGKYVELRCDPISGHTALYWYRQSLGQGPEFLIYFQGTGAADDSGLPNDRFFAVRPEGSVSTLKIQRTERGDSAVYLCASSLNPVGEAFFGQGTRLTVV.

In DNA form, the CDR3 reads TGTGCCAGCAGCCCTACTAGCGGGGGGATCTACGAGCAGTACGTC. Protein sequence: CASSPTSGGIYEQYV. This chain joins TRBV7-2 and TRBJ2-7; 12 nucleotides line up with TRBD2. V was clipped by 5 bases and J by 3 bases; unmatched bases: 5. The CDR3 length is 15 residues. Germline values: CDR1 SGHTA, CDR2 FQGNSA.

This clonotype was counted a few times. The CDR3 nucleotides read TGTGCCAGCAGTTACTCGAATTGGGATACGCAGTATTTT. It translates to CASSYSNWDTQYF. The chain links TRBV6-5 to TRBJ2-3; D not certain. The CDR3 covers 13 residues. Germline lookup yields CDR1 MNHEY and CDR2 SVGAGI. The ends were cut back, 0 bases at V and 6 bases at J, with 7 bases in the middle.

This chain links TRBV4-2 with TRBJ2-3; D is undetermined. Per germline, CDR1 LGHNA and CDR2 YNFKEQ. The CDR3 sequence is 15 residues long. V lost 3 bases and J 10 bases, leaving 20 bases between the germline ends. The CDR3 nucleotides read TGTGCCAGCAGCCACGAATTGACCTACTCCGACGCGCAGTATTTT. Its protein product is CASSHELTYSDAQYF.

There are many counts of this clonotype. This chain joins TRBV29-1 and TRBJ1-2; D is ambiguous. Germline-derived CDR1 and CDR2 are SQVTM and ANQGSEA. This CDR3 region has 12 residues. With 1 base removed from V and 8 bases from J, the gap between germline ends came to 11 bases. The CDR3 DNA follows: TGCAGCGTTGAAGCCCGGGCGGGAGGCTACACCTTC. The encoded protein is CSVEARAGGYTF.

The V gene is TRBV2, the J gene TRBJ2-1; D is possibly TRBD1 (5 bases). The V and J ends lost 6 bases and 0 bases respectively, with 9 bases between them. Germline CDR1 and CDR2: SNHLY and FYNNEI. This CDR3 has 14 amino acids. The CDR3 sequence: CASRGLSSYNEQFF. The CDR3 DNA follows: TGTGCCAGCAGGGGGCTGAGCTCCTACAATGAGCAGTTCTTC.

This clonotype has more than one count but fewer than ten. The chain couples TRBV27 to TRBJ2-7; TRBD2 matches at 9 bases. Germline lookup yields CDR1 MNHEY and CDR2 SMNVEV (reference sequence). V was pared by 0 bases and J by 3 bases, with 0 bases of the junction left unmatched. This CDR3 spans 14 amino acids. CDR3 coding DNA: TGTGCCAGCAGTTTATCTAGCGGGGGCTACGAGCAGTACGTC. Translation: CASSLSSGGYEQYV.

The sample holds many counts of this clonotype. The rearrangement links TRBV29-1 to TRBJ2-6; TRBD1 is a possible D gene (5 bases). The CDR3 extends over 15 amino acids. V lost 7 bases, J lost 4 bases, and 17 bases lay in between. Germline assignment: CDR1 SQVTM and CDR2 ANQGSEA. The chain's CDR3 is CSARLPGPGANVLTF. The CDR3, as DNA: TGCAGCGCACGGCTTCCAGGGCCCGGGGCCAACGTCCTGACTTTC.

This clonotype showed up just a few times. The chain uses TRBV4-3 and TRBJ2-1; perhaps D is TRBD1 or TRBD2 (6 bases each). This CDR3 comprises 16 residues. V was clipped by 2 bases and J by 0 bases, with 11 bases between them. Germline V gene data show CDR1 as LGHNA and CDR2 as YSLEER. The CDR3 loop reads CASSQSRGDSYNEQFF. The CDR3 DNA reads TGCGCCAGCAGCCAAAGTAGGGGGGACTCCTACAATGAGCAGTTCTTC.

Ten or more counts support this clonotype. The junction shows a germline mismatch at one end, possibly a read error. V usage is TRBV4-1 and J usage is TRBJ2-1; 9 nucleotides line up with TRBD1. This CDR3 is 13 amino acids long. Germline CDR1 MGHRA, CDR2 YSYEKL. This CDR3 reads CASSRGQGLEPFF. The DNA for the CDR3 is TGCGCCAGCAGCCGAGGACAGGGGCTAGAGCCGTTCTTC.

The chain's CDR3 is CASSLSPDYGYTF. For the CDR3, the DNA is TGTGCCAGCAGTTTATCCCCCGACTATGGCTACACCTTC. The J gene is TRBJ1-2, the V gene TRBV27; D call uncertain. V was shortened by 0 bases and J by 3 bases, with 5 bases between the two germline ends. Germline CDR1 is MNHEY and CDR2 is SMNVEV (reference sequence). This CDR3 region has 13 residues.